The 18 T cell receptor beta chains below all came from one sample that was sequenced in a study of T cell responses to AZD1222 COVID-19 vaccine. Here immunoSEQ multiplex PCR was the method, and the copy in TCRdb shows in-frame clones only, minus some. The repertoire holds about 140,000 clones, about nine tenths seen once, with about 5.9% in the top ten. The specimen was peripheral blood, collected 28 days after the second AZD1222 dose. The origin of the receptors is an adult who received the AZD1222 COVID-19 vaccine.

The CDR3 loop is CASRSIDEQFF. The CDR3 DNA sequence: TGTGCCAGCAGGAGTATAGATGAGCAGTTCTTC. The gene calls are TRBV12-3 or TRBV12-4 and TRBJ2-1; D is unclear. There are 11 residues in the CDR3. The V end was cut by 6 bases, the J end by 8 bases, with 8 bases between.

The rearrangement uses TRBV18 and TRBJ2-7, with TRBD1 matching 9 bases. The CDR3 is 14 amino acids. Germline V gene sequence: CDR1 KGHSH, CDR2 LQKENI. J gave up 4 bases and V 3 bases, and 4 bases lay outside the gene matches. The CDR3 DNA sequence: TGTGCCAGCTCACCTGTAGGGACAGGGTACGAGCAGTACTTC. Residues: CASSPVGTGYEQYF.

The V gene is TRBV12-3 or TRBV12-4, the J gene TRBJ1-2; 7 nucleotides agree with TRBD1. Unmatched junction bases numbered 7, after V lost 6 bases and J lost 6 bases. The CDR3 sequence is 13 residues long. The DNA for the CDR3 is TGTGCCAGCAGCCTTGGGACAGTTAATGGCTACACCTTC. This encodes CASSLGTVNGYTF.

Written as DNA, the CDR3 is TGTGCCAGCAGCAGATCGACTACCTACTCCTACAATGAGCAGTTCTTC. It specifies CASSRSTTYSYNEQFF. The rearrangement joins TRBV7-2 to TRBJ2-1; D may be TRBD2 (5 bases). Germline values: CDR1 SGHTA, CDR2 FQGNSA. This CDR3 is 16 amino acids long. Trimming pared 5 bases from V and 0 bases from J, leaving 14 bases between.

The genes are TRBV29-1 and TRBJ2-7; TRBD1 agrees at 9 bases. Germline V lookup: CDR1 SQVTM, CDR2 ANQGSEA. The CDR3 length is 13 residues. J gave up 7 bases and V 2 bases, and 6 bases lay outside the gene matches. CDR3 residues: CSVETGGWGEQYF. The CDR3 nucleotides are TGCAGCGTTGAAACAGGGGGCTGGGGAGAGCAGTACTTC.

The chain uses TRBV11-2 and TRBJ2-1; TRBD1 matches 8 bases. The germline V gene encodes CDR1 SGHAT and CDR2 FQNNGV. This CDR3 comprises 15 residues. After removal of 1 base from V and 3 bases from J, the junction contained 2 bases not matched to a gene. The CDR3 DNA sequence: TGTGCCAGCAGCTTAGTCAGGGGGCTCTACAATGAGCAGTTCTTC. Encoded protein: CASSLVRGLYNEQFF.

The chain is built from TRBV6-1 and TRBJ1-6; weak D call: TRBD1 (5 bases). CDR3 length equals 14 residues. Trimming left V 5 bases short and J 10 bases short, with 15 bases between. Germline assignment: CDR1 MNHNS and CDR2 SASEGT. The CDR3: CASSYPGTGSPLHF. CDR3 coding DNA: TGTGCCAGCAGTTATCCGGGGACGGGGTCACCCCTCCACTTT.

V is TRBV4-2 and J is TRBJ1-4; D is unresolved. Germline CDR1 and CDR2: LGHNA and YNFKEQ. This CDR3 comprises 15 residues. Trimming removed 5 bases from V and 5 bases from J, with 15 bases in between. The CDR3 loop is CASSSARAHNEKLFF. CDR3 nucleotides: TGTGCCAGCAGCTCCGCGAGGGCCCACAATGAAAAACTGTTTTTT.

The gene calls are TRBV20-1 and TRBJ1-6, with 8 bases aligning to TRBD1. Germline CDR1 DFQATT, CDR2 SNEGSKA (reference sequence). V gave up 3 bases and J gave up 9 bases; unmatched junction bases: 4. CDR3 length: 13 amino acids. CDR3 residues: CSASATGGSPLHF. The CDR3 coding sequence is TGCAGTGCTAGTGCCACAGGGGGTTCACCCCTCCACTTT.

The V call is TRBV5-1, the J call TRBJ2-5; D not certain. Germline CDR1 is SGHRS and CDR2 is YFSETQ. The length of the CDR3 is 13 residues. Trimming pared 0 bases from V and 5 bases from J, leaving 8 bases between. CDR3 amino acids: CASSLGALETQYF. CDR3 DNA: TGCGCCAGCAGCTTGGGAGCGCTTGAGACCCAGTACTTC.

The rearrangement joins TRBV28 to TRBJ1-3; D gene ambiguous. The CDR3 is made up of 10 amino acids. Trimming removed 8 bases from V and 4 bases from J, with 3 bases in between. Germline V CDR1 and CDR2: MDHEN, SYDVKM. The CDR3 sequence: CASSGNTIYF. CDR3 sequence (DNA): TGTGCCAGCTCCGGAAACACCATATATTTT.

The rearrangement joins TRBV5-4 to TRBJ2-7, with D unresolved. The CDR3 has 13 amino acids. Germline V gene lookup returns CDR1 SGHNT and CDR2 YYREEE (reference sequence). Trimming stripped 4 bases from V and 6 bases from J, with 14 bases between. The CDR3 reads CASSLGGVSEQYF. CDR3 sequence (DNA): TGTGCCAGCAGCCTGGGTGGCGTCTCCGAGCAGTACTTC. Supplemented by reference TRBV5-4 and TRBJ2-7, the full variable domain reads ETGVTQSPTHLIKTRGQQVTLRCSSQSGHNTVSWYQQALGQGPQFIFQYYREEENGRGNFPPRFSGLQFPNYSSELNVNALELDDSALYLCASSLGGVSEQYFGPGTRLTVT.

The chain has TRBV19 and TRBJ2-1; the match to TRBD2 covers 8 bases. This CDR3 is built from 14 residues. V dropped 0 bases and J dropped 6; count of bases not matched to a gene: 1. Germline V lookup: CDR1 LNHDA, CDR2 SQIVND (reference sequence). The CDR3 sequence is CASSIDGGGNEQFF. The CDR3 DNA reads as TGTGCCAGTAGTATAGACGGGGGGGGCAATGAGCAGTTCTTC.

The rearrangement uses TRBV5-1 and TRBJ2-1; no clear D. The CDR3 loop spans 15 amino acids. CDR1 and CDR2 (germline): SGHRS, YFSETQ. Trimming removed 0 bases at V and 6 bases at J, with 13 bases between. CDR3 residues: CASSLGDGGANEQFF. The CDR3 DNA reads TGCGCCAGCAGCTTGGGAGATGGCGGCGCCAATGAGCAGTTCTTC.

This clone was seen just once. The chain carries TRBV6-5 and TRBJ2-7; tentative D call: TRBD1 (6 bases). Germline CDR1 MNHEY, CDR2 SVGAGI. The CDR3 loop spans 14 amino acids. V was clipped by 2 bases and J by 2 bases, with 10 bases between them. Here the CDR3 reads CASSYGAGAYEQYF. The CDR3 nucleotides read TGTGCCAGCAGTTACGGGGCAGGGGCCTACGAGCAGTACTTC.

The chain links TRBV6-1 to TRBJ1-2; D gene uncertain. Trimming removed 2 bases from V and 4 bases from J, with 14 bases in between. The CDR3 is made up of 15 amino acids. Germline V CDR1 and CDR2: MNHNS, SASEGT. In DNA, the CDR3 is TGTGCCAGCAGTGAATTCGGCCTCCCGGCCTATGGCTACACCTTC. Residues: CASSEFGLPAYGYTF.

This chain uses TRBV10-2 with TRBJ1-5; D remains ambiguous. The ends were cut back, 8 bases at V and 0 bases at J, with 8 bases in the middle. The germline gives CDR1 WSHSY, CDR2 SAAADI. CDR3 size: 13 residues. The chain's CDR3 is CASRAYSNQPQHF. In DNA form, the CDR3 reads TGCGCCAGCCGAGCTTATAGCAATCAGCCCCAGCATTTT.

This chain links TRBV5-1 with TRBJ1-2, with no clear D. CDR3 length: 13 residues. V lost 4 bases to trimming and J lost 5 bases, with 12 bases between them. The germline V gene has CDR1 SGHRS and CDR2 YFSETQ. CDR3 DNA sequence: TGCGCCAGCAGCCCCGGTTCTGGGTATGGCTACACCTTC. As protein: CASSPGSGYGYTF.